This TCR beta chain was profiled in a study of blood T cell repertoires in COVID-19. The germline V gene has CDR1 LNHDA and CDR2 SQIVND (reference sequence). V trimming: 3 bases; J trimming: 1 base; junction bases outside the gene matches: 4. The CDR3 has 15 residues. The data were produced by immunoSEQ multiplex PCR, yet TCRdb's version contains in-frame clones alone and is incomplete. The sample has about 53,000 clones; around 87% are singletons. The V gene is TRBV19, the J gene TRBJ1-1; 8 bases are a match to TRBD1. This TCR was recovered from a man aged 50 to 59 with acute or convalescent COVID-19. The sample taken for sequencing was peripheral blood. The CDR3 coding sequence is TGTGCCAGTAGTATCGGGACAGGCCCGAACACTGAAGCTTTCTTT. Translation gives CASSIGTGPNTEAFF.